This TCR beta chain was recorded in a study of Ad26.COV2.S vaccination and SARS-CoV-2 variants. Profiling relied on immunoSEQ multiplex PCR, and the TCRdb table lists in-frame clones only, not all of them. The sample holds about 460,000 clones; roughly nine tenths are singletons and the top ten take 1.7%. Treatment here: about 20 received Ad26.COV2.S at low or high dose, single or two shots; 5 received placebo; per-sample allocation not given. Specimens were obtained on day 63 following the first vaccine or placebo injection. The receptor was isolated from a person aged 18 to 65 who received the Ad26.COV2.S COVID-19 vaccine or a placebo. The sample was peripheral blood, taken in a trial of Ad26.COV2.S vaccine versus placebo.

The CDR3 DNA is TGCGCCAGCAGCCAAGATCCCAATAGCTACGAGCAGTTCTTC. As protein: CASSQDPNSYEQFF. The gene calls are TRBV4-1 and TRBJ2-1; no firm D call. Trimming stripped 0 bases from V and 10 bases from J, with 13 bases between. The CDR3 runs to 14 residues. Germline lookup yields CDR1 MGHRA and CDR2 YSYEKL.